This section outlines one T cell receptor beta chain sequence together with its context. This record comes from a study of blood T cell repertoires in COVID-19. Study background: Material from acute and convalescent COVID-19 was sourced from the United States, Italy and Spain. From T cells, B-cell-depleted T cells, or PBMCs came the material, which was cDNA or gDNA.

Libraries were prepared by immunoSEQ multiplex PCR; TCRdb keeps only in-frame clonotypes and omits some of them. The repertoire holds about 230,000 clones, with 83% as singletons. This CDR3 comprises 15 residues. V lost 5 bases, J lost 0 bases, and 11 bases lay in between. Looked up from germline, CDR1 is MNHEY and CDR2 is SMNVEV (reference sequence). The chain is built from TRBV27 and TRBJ1-5, with D possibly TRBD1 on 5 matching bases. The sequenced sample consisted of peripheral blood. The sequence derives from an older woman with active or convalescent COVID-19. The CDR3 nucleotides read TGTGCCAGCAGTCGTAGGGGAAATAGCAATCAGCCCCAGCATTTT. It codes for CASSRRGNSNQPQHF.